This T cell receptor (beta chain) was sequenced in a study of cytomegalovirus exposure and HLA in healthy donors (dated by TCRdb to between 2016 and 2019). In the study overall: In an earlier analysis of under 600 of the donors, 276 Gb of sequence data and 90 million to 120 million unique TCR beta sequences from about 179 million T cells were reported. Among 398 genotyped donors of the cohort, an average of about 240,000 unique TCR beta nucleotide sequences were sequenced per donor, roughly 20% of them non-productive. An earlier analysis of 587 of the donors used high-throughput TCR beta sequencing to judge whether each TCR beta V gene segment behaved as functional or pseudogenic. The later analysis used no new phenotypic data to find candidate immune exposures, relying instead on TCR beta sequences and their occurrence across donors. The study aimed to test whether cataloging public T cell receptors could reveal signatures of past pathogen exposure. Donor age, sex, ethnicity and CMV serostatus were collected together with the repertoire data. Genome-wide SNP genotypes for about 60% of the 666 donors were used in a later genetic analysis, which treated that subset as a discovery cohort. Along with the approximately 670-subject first cohort, a separate validation cohort of over a hundred different subjects was used. To predict cytomegalovirus infection status, the study brought together high-throughput TCR immunosequencing, statistical association of individual TCRs with disease status, and machine learning. The number of typed donors differed by locus: roughly 629-630 for A, B, C, DRB1 and DQB1; about 520 for DQA1; approximately 610 for DPA1; and some 450 for DPB1. The genetic ancestry cluster associated with self-reported Caucasian donors included 65% to 90% of the 398 genotyped donors. Using immunosequencing, the study profiled T cell repertoires from roughly 650 subjects and related those repertoires to cytomegalovirus serostatus. A later analysis re-examined previously published TCR beta repertoires from just over 650 donors and added high-resolution HLA genotyping to investigate patterns of TCR occurrence. About 280 gigabases of sequencing data and about 92 million unique TCR sequences made up an early release that covered over 550 HLA-typed donors. Roughly 5 DR-DQ haplotypes were handled as single units for association and clustering, since linkage in the cohort was strong. Class I and class II HLA loci were covered by the typing at four-digit resolution. Every repertoire in the discovery cohort had been generated on one and the same sequencing platform. General conclusions and limits of the study: At a false discovery rate of 0.05, a later analysis linked around 17,000 TCR beta sequences to specific HLA alleles. Several of the top co-occurrence clusters appeared to be linked to parvovirus B19, influenza, CMV and Epstein-Barr virus, according to a later analysis. A group of highly shared sequence variants was considered likely to be a technical artifact of the sequencing pipeline. It was suggested by the authors that the approach could potentially be generalized to other disease states and immunological phenotypes. The study listed 150 to 200 TCR beta chains as associated with cytomegalovirus. Immune exposure information for the cohort was limited to CMV serostatus. Compared with the roughly 600-donor mean, donors in an Asian-associated ancestry cluster had fewer N-insertions in productive TCRs, according to a later genetic analysis. Most CMV-associated TCR beta chains appeared to be HLA-restricted in a later analysis, and the HLA associations seemed to be driven largely by CMV exposure. Roughly uniform sequencing depth across donors was assumed in presence/absence analyses, although this assumption may not hold. A further reported finding was that TCR beta sequences accurately predicted the HLA-A and HLA-B alleles for most subjects in the first cohort. Compared with equally common non-associated chains, HLA-associated TCR beta chains in a later analysis were more clonally expanded and had lower generation probabilities. The cohort was sequenced for TCR beta chains only, and without alpha or paired-chain data the features that could be detected were limited. Because the 87-base-pair reads could not distinguish some IMGT-functional V segments, including TRBV6-2 and TRBV6-3, those segments were excluded. Linkage disequilibrium might explain the correlated functional status among segregating V segments, but an unknown experimental factor could not be ruled out. When HLA alleles, especially DR and DQ, strongly co-occurred, attributing TCR associations to individual alleles was difficult. A later analysis found that TCR association rates varied across HLA loci, with DRB1 alleles showing the most associated TCRs and HLA-C alleles the fewest. In an earlier analysis of around 600 of the donors, most TCR beta V segments appeared in productive rearrangements about 87% or about 30% of the time, broadly matching IMGT annotations. Because HLA typing was unavailable for some donors at each locus, only the typed subset was used in association tests. Because counts were too low, seventeen rarely observed V segments, including chromosome 9 orphons, were left out of the earlier analysis of 587 of the donors. A few of the identified cytomegalovirus-associated TCR beta chains were confirmed in vitro to be specific for cytomegalovirus antigens. While some public TCRs were present in many individuals, most TCR sequences turned up only very rarely across donors. In a later genetic analysis, a missense DCLRE1C variant was associated with V-gene and J-gene trimming of TCR beta chains, and the association was replicated in an independent cohort. The classifier was reported to diagnose cytomegalovirus status with high specificity and sensitivity in both the original and validation cohorts.

With respect to this clone: What this receptor recognizes is not known. The record has no base qualities; no much larger clone is one base away.

The cohort comprised hundreds of healthy bone marrow donors. Cohort members were all nominally healthy when sampled, although unrecorded immune exposures were likely present. The donor tested CMV seronegative, placing the donor among the 350 or so seronegative members of the cohort. A peripheral blood sample was collected from each donor, and TCR beta sequencing was performed on peripheral blood mononuclear cells. The Qiagen DNeasy Blood Extraction Kit was used to extract genomic DNA from the blood cell samples. The library was built by means of the immunoSEQ multiplex PCR assay. The multiplex PCR relied on a mix of 60 forward primers for TCR Vbeta segments and 13 reverse primers for TCR Jbeta segments. A multiplex PCR assay on genomic DNA amplified the CDR3 region of rearranged TCR beta genes. The Illumina HiSeq System was used to sequence the amplified TCR beta libraries as 87-base-pair reads. In the original analysis: Across the 640 or so repertoires, a later analysis counted 80 million or so unique TCR beta chains, about 10 million of which were shared by at least two donors. To remove PCR and sequencing errors, raw reads were error-corrected and collapsed into unique sequences using a nearest-neighbor algorithm that merged closely related sequences. To assign V, D and J gene segments, CDR3 sequences were aligned to IMGT reference sequences. Each retained sequence needed at least a six-nucleotide match to both a V gene segment and a J gene segment. A rearrangement counted as productive if the CDR3 had no stop codons and remained in frame with V and J, and every other rearrangement counted as non-productive. Following IMGT convention, CDR3 was defined as the stretch from the second conserved V-encoded cysteine up to the conserved J-encoded phenylalanine. In an earlier analysis of approximately 500 of the donors, sequences lacking an unambiguous match to a single V gene segment were excluded. An earlier analysis of fewer than 750 of the donors classified V segments as functional when productive rearrangements were above 56.7% and as segregating when the standard deviation between donors was above 5%. A statistical classification framework was built for diagnosing cytomegalovirus status from the catalog of TCR beta chain sequences. In a later analysis, V and J genes were assigned by comparing TCR nucleotide sequences against IMGT/GENE-DB human TR gene sequences. A later analysis assigned CDR3 sequences and most-parsimonious VDJ recombination scenarios with the TCRdist pipeline. In a later analysis, each TCR beta chain was defined by its CDR3 amino acid sequence together with its V-gene family, and reads without a unique V-gene family were excluded. To address suspected cross-contamination and a sequencing artifact, a later analysis removed roughly 640 highly shared, low-generation-probability nucleotide sequences. For each public chain, a later analysis derived a clonal expansion index from normalized ranks of inferred template counts within each repertoire. In a later analysis, generation probabilities were computed using a VDJ recombination model fitted to out-of-frame rearrangements, and the results were checked against IGoR. Hypergeometric tests were used in a later analysis to score TCR-TCR, TCR-HLA and TCR-CMV co-occurrence, with a repertoire-size bias correction applied to the TCR pairs. In a later analysis, false discovery rates were estimated by permuting HLA or CMV assignments 20 times. In a later analysis, co-occurring TCRs were grouped using DBSCAN, and TCRdist sequence similarity was added for clustering within HLA-allele-positive subsets. Co-occurrence clustering excluded repertoires with fewer than 30,000 or more than 120,000 public chains, plus five with anomalous nucleotide sharing. This immuneACCESS table, as held by TCRdb, lists in-frame sequences with V and J called but not all clones. Of the missing ones, under half trace to an unresolved V gene in checked studies; the others have no known cause. D and trimming were read from the DNA, whereas the V and J calls and clone size are those reported in that table. For this sample there are roughly 190,000 clones; 60% to 85% appear just once. The top ten constitute 3.1% of the sample.

Compared with germline, V lacks 1 base and J lacks 2 bases; bases without a gene match: 4. For CDR1 and CDR2, the germline V gene lists SGHVS and FQNEAQ. Counted from cysteine to phenylalanine, this CDR3 has 15 amino acids. Of the read, only the CDR3 DNA is kept; its 45 bases are in frame from base 1. The sequence derives from a female donor in good health and CMV-seronegative. The chain is assembled from TRBV7-8 and TRBJ2-7, with 8 central nucleotides matching TRBD2. The specimen sequenced was PBMCs. The CDR3 reads CASSLGAGGTYEQYF. The DNA sequence is given as TGTGCCAGCAGCTTAGGGGCGGGAGGCACCTACGAGCAGTACTTC.